The rows below give T cell receptor beta chains drawn from one sample of a study of T cell responses to AZD1222 COVID-19 vaccine. Clones were sequenced by immunoSEQ multiplex PCR, and TCRdb holds only the in-frame ones, with some missing. The repertoire consists of approximately 110,000 clones, with nearly 90% occurring once and the leading ten covering roughly 15%. Sample: peripheral blood, taken on day 0 of AZD1222 vaccination. The receptors derive from an adult in good health. The CDR3 runs from the conserved cysteine through the conserved F or W. D genes are given only for firm matches. Size is omitted from some rows. Given values are once, few, many or a class for expanded clones.

>TRBJ1-5|NA|TRBV24-1|NA
TGTGCCACCAGTGATTCGACCCCTCAGCCCCAGCATTTT
CATSDSTPQPQHF
>TRBJ2-1|NA|TRBV29-1|NA
TGCAGCGTTGACTCCGACAGATACAATGAGCAGTTCTTC
CSVDSDRYNEQFF
>TRBJ2-3|TRBD1|TRBV5-1|NA
TGCGCCAGCAGCCCCACAGGGGTCACAGATACGCAGTATTTT
CASSPTGVTDTQYF
>TRBJ2-7|NA|TRBV2|NA
TGTGCCAGCAGTGAGAGATACGAGCAGTACTTC
CASSERYEQYF
>TRBJ2-1|NA|TRBV27|many
TGTGCCAGCAGTTTATCTGTGACAGGTTGGTCGAATGAGCAGTTCTTC
CASSLSVTGWSNEQFF
>TRBJ2-2|TRBD1|TRBV24-1|NA
TGTGCCACCAGTGATTTGCAGGTGGGACAGGAGAACACCGGGGAGCTGTTTTTT
CATSDLQVGQENTGELFF
>TRBJ2-5|NA|TRBV29-1|NA
TGCAGCTCGGGGGTCGGAGAGACCCAGTACTTC
CSSGVGETQYF
>TRBJ1-4|NA|TRBV2|NA
TGTGCCAGCAGTGAACTGGGGGAAAAACTGTTTTTT
CASSELGEKLFF
>TRBJ2-5|TRBD2|TRBV4-2|NA
TGTGCCAGCAGCCCCCGACTAGCGGGGCTCCAAGAGACCCAGTACTTC
CASSPRLAGLQETQYF
>TRBJ1-2|NA|TRBV30|few
TGTGCCGCAGTGTTAAGGGGCTATGGCTACACCTTC
CAAVLRGYGYTF
>TRBJ2-7|TRBD2|TRBV29-1|NA
TGCAGCGTTGTGATGACTAGCGGGCGCGAGCAGTACTTC
CSVVMTSGREQYF
>TRBJ1-5|NA|TRBV12-3/TRBV12-4|NA
TGTGCCAGCAGCTTTAGGGAACAGCTCCAGCATTTT
CASSFREQLQHF
>TRBJ2-3|TRBD2|TRBV4-3|NA
TGCGCCAGCAGCCCAGGCCCTAGCGGGGGAGGAGATACGCAGTATTTT
CASSPGPSGGGDTQYF
>TRBJ1-5|NA|TRBV6-5|NA
TGTGCCAGCAGCCAACAGGGTTCCAATCAGCCCCAGCATTTT
CASSQQGSNQPQHF
>TRBJ1-4|TRBD1|TRBV19|NA
TGTGCCAGTAGTTTCACAGGACAGGGAAGCGAAAAACTGTTTTTT
CASSFTGQGSEKLFF
>TRBJ1-3|NA|TRBV6-1|NA
TGTGCCAGCAGTGAAATAGGGTTGGGACACACTGGAAACACCATATATTTT
CASSEIGLGHTGNTIYF
>TRBJ1-1|TRBD1|TRBV15|NA
TGTGCCACCAGCAGAGGCATCAACAGGGGGCGCGGCACTGAAGCTTTCTTT
CATSRGINRGRGTEAFF
>TRBJ1-2|NA|TRBV6-2/TRBV6-3|NA
TGTGCCAGCAGTTACTCATGGGGAACCTATGGCTACACCTTC
CASSYSWGTYGYTF
>TRBJ2-2|TRBD1|TRBV7-8|NA
TGTGCCAGCAGCCCAATACAGGGGTCCTCCGGGGAGCTGTTTTTT
CASSPIQGSSGELFF
>TRBJ2-1|NA|TRBV6-5|NA
TGTGCCAGCAGTCAGCAGAACAGCGATGAGCAGTTCTTC
CASSQQNSDEQFF
>TRBJ1-1|TRBD1|TRBV27|NA
TGTGCCAGCAGTTTTAGGACAGGCCCAAGTCTCTTT
CASSFRTGPSLF
>TRBJ2-4|TRBD1|TRBV2|NA
TGTGCCAGCAGTGAGTTGGCCAGGGGGGCCAAAAACATTCAGTACTTC
CASSELARGAKNIQYF
>TRBJ2-7|TRBD2|TRBV11-1|NA
TGTGCCAGCGCTCTAGCGGCCACCTACGAGCAGTACTTC
CASALAATYEQYF
>TRBJ2-7|TRBD2|TRBV6-5|NA
TGTGCCAGCAGCACCGGGACTAGTAGGTACGAGCAGTACTTC
CASSTGTSRYEQYF
>TRBJ2-1|TRBD2|TRBV18|once
TGTGCCAGCTCACCGAGCGGGGGGTACAATGAGCAGTTCTTC
CASSPSGGYNEQFF
>TRBJ1-1|TRBD1|TRBV19|NA
TGTGCCAGTAGTATAGTGGGACAGTCTGCTGAAGCTTTCTTT
CASSIVGQSAEAFF
>TRBJ2-2|NA|TRBV4-3|once
TGCGCCAGCAGCCGCGCGGCCCACCGTACAGGGTACACCGGGGAGCTGTTTTTT
CASSRAAHRTGYTGELFF
>TRBJ2-1|TRBD1|TRBV29-1|few
TGCAGCTCTCCTTCATGGACAGGGGGCAATGAGCAGTTCTTC
CSSPSWTGGNEQFF
>TRBJ1-2|NA|TRBV5-5|NA
TGTGCCAGCAGCCCGGGGGGGTTTTATGGCTACACCTTC
CASSPGGFYGYTF
>TRBJ1-2|NA|TRBV29-1|NA
TGCAGCGTCGACCACCTCCAGGGGCCATTTATAGCGTATGGCTACACCTTC
CSVDHLQGPFIAYGYTF
>TRBJ2-1|TRBD2|TRBV7-9|NA
TGTGCCAGCAGCGGGACTAGCGGGACCTACAATGAGCAGTTCTTC
CASSGTSGTYNEQFF
>TRBJ2-2|TRBD2|TRBV19|NA
TGTGACGGGCTAGCGGGGGGGCGGACCGGGGAGCTGTTTTTT
CDGLAGGRTGELFF
>TRBJ1-1|TRBD1|TRBV5-1|NA
TGCGCCAGCAGTAAACAGGGGGAAGAAGCTTTCTTT
CASSKQGEEAFF
>TRBJ1-6|NA|TRBV30|NA
TGTGCAGCAGGTTTTGGGGGTGGGAATTCACCCCTCCACTTT
CAAGFGGGNSPLHF
>TRBJ1-5|TRBD1|TRBV2|NA
TGTGCCAGCAGTGCCCAGACAGGGGGGGGCAATCAGCCCCAGCATTTT
CASSAQTGGGNQPQHF
>TRBJ2-1|TRBD2|TRBV5-1|NA
TGCGCCAGCAGCGGACGGACTAGCGGGAGGGCCGGCAATGAGCAGTTCTTC
CASSGRTSGRAGNEQFF
>TRBJ1-2|NA|TRBV5-4|NA
TGTGCCAGCAGCTTACCCGGGGAGGATGGCGGCTACACCTTC
CASSLPGEDGGYTF
>TRBJ1-2|NA|TRBV7-3|NA
TGTGCCAGCAGCTTAATTGGGGGTGGTGGCTACACCTTC
CASSLIGGGGYTF
>TRBJ2-3|TRBD2|TRBV7-2|NA
TGTGCCAGCAGCTTCCGCGGCGGGGGGGCTTCTAGCACAGATACGCAGTATTTT
CASSFRGGGASSTDTQYF
>TRBJ2-4|NA|TRBV28|NA
TGTGCCAGCAGTCTAGGGGAAAACATTCAGTACTTC
CASSLGENIQYF
>TRBJ2-5|TRBD2|TRBV3-1/TRBV3-2|NA
TGTGCCAGCAGCCGATCGGGACTAGCGATGGAGACCCAGTACTTC
CASSRSGLAMETQYF
>TRBJ2-7|NA|TRBV28|NA
TGTGCCAGCAGCCACCTTCTTCCGGACCCCGGCGGGCAGTACTTC
CASSHLLPDPGGQYF
>TRBJ2-2|NA|TRBV3-1/TRBV3-2|few
TGTGCCAGCAGCCAAGCGGGACGTACCGGGGAGCTGTTTTTT
CASSQAGRTGELFF
>TRBJ1-5|TRBD1|TRBV5-6|NA
TGTGCCAGCAGCTTGAAATTCGGACAGGGGGCAAGCAATCAGCCCCAGCATTTT
CASSLKFGQGASNQPQHF
>TRBJ1-2|TRBD1|TRBV10-3|NA
TGTGCCATCAGTGAGTCGGGGACAGGGGTCGGTGGCTACACCTTC
CAISESGTGVGGYTF
>TRBJ1-1|NA|TRBV12-2|NA
TGTGCAAGTCGCTTAGCGGGGCCTATGAACACTGAAGCTTTCTTT
CASRLAGPMNTEAFF
>TRBJ1-1|NA|TRBV6-2/TRBV6-3|NA
TGTGCCAGCAGCCGCAGGGACACTGAAGCTTTCTTT
CASSRRDTEAFF
>TRBJ1-2|NA|TRBV4-3|once
TGCGCCAGCAGCCAAGATCTAACAGGGAGTCTAGGGGACTATGGCTACACCTTC
CASSQDLTGSLGDYGYTF
>TRBJ2-1|NA|TRBV27|NA
TGTGCCAGCAGTTCCCTCTACGATGAGCAGTTCTTC
CASSSLYDEQFF
>TRBJ1-5|NA|TRBV24-1|NA
TGTGCCACCGGTAGCAATCAGCCCCAGCATTTT
CATGSNQPQHF
>TRBJ2-1|TRBD2|TRBV6-5|NA
TGTGCCAGCAGCCACCGGGGGGGCGGCAATGAGCAGTTCTTC
CASSHRGGGNEQFF
>TRBJ2-5|NA|TRBV7-2|NA
TGTGCCAGCAGTCGCAAGGGGGGGGAGACCCAGTACTTC
CASSRKGGETQYF
>TRBJ1-5|TRBD1|TRBV2|NA
TGTGCCAGCAGCGGACAGGGTACCAATCAGCCCCAGCATTTT
CASSGQGTNQPQHF
>TRBJ1-6|TRBD1|TRBV7-2|NA
TGTGCCAGCAGCCCAGGGGGATACAATTCACCCCTCCACTTT
CASSPGGYNSPLHF